Each of the 22 T cell receptor beta chains below was sequenced from the same sample in a study of shared clonotypes between healthy human individuals. Sequencing used immunoSEQ multiplex PCR; TCRdb keeps in-frame clones, though not all of them. The sample records around 600,000 clones, roughly 96% being singletons. Naive CD8 cells, CD45RO-negative and positively selected for CCR7, excluded terminally differentiated effector memory CD45RA+ cells. Specimen: naive CD8+ T cells sorted from blood. These receptors came from a woman in her 30s in good health.

J is TRBJ2-7 and V is TRBV6-6; tentative D call: TRBD1 (6 bases). The V end was cut by 4 bases, the J end by 3 bases, with 13 bases between. The CDR3 covers 14 residues. Germline lookup yields CDR1 MNHNY and CDR2 SVGAGI (reference sequence). The CDR3 coding sequence is TGTGCCAGCAGTTCCCAGGGGAAAAGCTACGAGCAGTACTTC. Its translation: CASSSQGKSYEQYF.

This chain uses TRBV4-1 with TRBJ2-5, with D hard to call. The end of the DNA fits TRBJ2-7 better, so the J call may be wrong. The CDR3 has 13 amino acids. The germline V gene encodes CDR1 MGHRA and CDR2 YSYEKL. The DNA for the CDR3 is TGCGCCAGCAGCCAAGATGTTTACTACGAGCAGTACTTC. Protein: CASSQDVYYEQYF.

The rearrangement uses TRBV14 and TRBJ2-5, with 7 bases fitting TRBD1. CDR1 is SGHDN and CDR2 is FVKESK in the germline V gene. V trimming: 0 bases; J trimming: 3 bases; junction bases outside the gene matches: 7. This CDR3 contains 16 residues. DNA for the CDR3: TGTGCCAGCAGCCAAGATGGGCCGACAGGGAAAGAGACCCAGTACTTC. Protein product: CASSQDGPTGKETQYF.

V gene TRBV28 combines with J gene TRBJ1-1; D unclear. Trimming cost V 9 bases and J 1 base, with 12 bases left between them. Per germline, CDR1 MDHEN and CDR2 SYDVKM. The CDR3 is made up of 13 amino acids. The chain's CDR3 is CASRVTRNTEAFF. The DNA of the CDR3 is TGTGCCAGTAGAGTAACCAGGAACACTGAAGCTTTCTTT.

This rearrangement joins TRBV6-6 to TRBJ2-7, with D possibly TRBD1 on 5 matching bases. Germline lookup yields CDR1 MNHNY and CDR2 SVGAGI (reference sequence). This CDR3 region has 15 residues. The V end lost 6 bases, the J end lost 0 bases, and 15 bases lay between the germline ends. The CDR3 is CASRGSGQNSYEQYF. The CDR3 DNA follows: TGTGCCAGCAGAGGTTCCGGACAAAACTCCTACGAGCAGTACTTC.

This sequence joins TRBV6-5 and TRBJ2-7; no reliable D call. V lost 0 bases and J lost 6, with 12 bases in between. The CDR3 totals 14 residues. Looked up from germline, CDR1 is MNHEY and CDR2 is SVGAGI. The chain's CDR3 is CASSYSGTTAEQYF. The CDR3 DNA reads as TGTGCCAGCAGTTACTCAGGTACCACCGCCGAGCAGTACTTC.

The chain combines TRBV19 with TRBJ2-7, with D unresolved. The V end lost 4 bases, the J end lost 3 bases, and 13 bases lay between the germline ends. The CDR3 runs 14 residues. Germline V lookup: CDR1 LNHDA, CDR2 SQIVND (reference sequence). CDR3 residues: CASSRSPPDYEQYF. The CDR3 nucleotides read TGTGCCAGTAGTAGAAGTCCCCCGGACTACGAGCAGTACTTC.

The V and J genes are TRBV28 and TRBJ1-1, with D tentatively TRBD1 (5 bases). Trimming removed 5 bases at V and 6 bases at J, with 22 bases between. This CDR3 has 16 amino acids. The germline CDR1 and CDR2 sequences are MDHEN and SYDVKM. The CDR3 DNA follows: TGTGCCAGCAGTACCGCCGGGGAGGTGGGAGGGGCTGAAGCTTTCTTT. Translated, it gives CASSTAGEVGGAEAFF. Complete variable domain (other parts from reference TRBV28 and TRBJ1-1): DVKVTQSSRYLVKRTGEKVFLECVQDMDHENMFWYRQDPGLGLRLIYFSYDVKMKEKGDIPEGYSVSREKKERFSLILESASTNQTSMYLCASSTAGEVGGAEAFFGQGTRLTVV.

The chain has TRBV5-4 and TRBJ1-2; 7 positions match TRBD1. Germline values: CDR1 SGHNT, CDR2 YYREEE (reference sequence). Trimming at V came to 4 bases and at J to 5 bases, leaving 8 bases not matched to a gene. CDR3 length: 14 amino acids. The CDR3 reads CASSADRFSYGYTF. CDR3 sequence (DNA): TGTGCCAGCAGCGCGGACAGGTTTTCTTATGGCTACACCTTC. The full variable domain, its missing parts supplied by reference TRBV5-4 and TRBJ1-2, is ETGVTQSPTHLIKTRGQQVTLRCSSQSGHNTVSWYQQALGQGPQFIFQYYREEENGRGNFPPRFSGLQFPNYSSELNVNALELDDSALYLCASSADRFSYGYTFGSGTRLTVV.

The rearrangement uses TRBV19 and TRBJ2-7, with D tentatively TRBD2 (5 bases). Germline assignment: CDR1 LNHDA and CDR2 SQIVND (reference sequence). V shed 5 bases and J shed 2 bases, with 10 bases lying between them. This CDR3 spans 13 amino acids. As DNA, the CDR3 is TGTGCCAGTAGTCTGACGGAGGCCTACGAGCAGTACTTC. Its protein product is CASSLTEAYEQYF.

The chain couples TRBV5-6 to TRBJ2-7, with a weak D call TRBD2 (5 bases). The CDR3 consists of 15 residues. Per germline, CDR1 SGHDT and CDR2 YYEEEE. With 5 bases removed from V and 1 base from J, the gap between germline ends came to 16 bases. CDR3 region: CASSNLGLISYEQYF. In DNA form, the CDR3 reads TGTGCCAGCAGTAACCTTGGACTGATTTCCTACGAGCAGTACTTC.

The chain couples TRBV28 to TRBJ2-7; a weak D match, TRBD1 (6 bases). CDR3 size: 16 residues. Germline CDR1 reads MDHEN; CDR2 reads SYDVKM. V shed 3 bases and J shed 1 base, with 16 bases lying between them. In DNA form, the CDR3 reads TGTGCCAGCAGTTTTTGGTCCCCGGGACATTCCTACGAGCAGTACTTC. Translating it yields CASSFWSPGHSYEQYF.

The chain carries TRBV7-8 and TRBJ2-1; D is ambiguous. Germline CDR1 SGHVS, CDR2 FQNEAQ. This CDR3 has 15 amino acids. The V gene lost 3 bases and the J gene lost 6 bases, with 15 bases spanning the gap. CDR3 protein: CASSFGSGVGNEQFF. Written as DNA, the CDR3 is TGTGCCAGCAGCTTCGGCAGTGGCGTAGGCAATGAGCAGTTCTTC.

Concerning this clone: The sample has other DNA sequences that encode this CDR3 too. This chain joins TRBV11-2 and TRBJ2-7; TRBD1 matches 10 bases. V lost 3 bases and J lost 4; bases outside the gene matches: 3. The CDR3 is made up of 14 amino acids. The germline V gene encodes CDR1 SGHAT and CDR2 FQNNGV. This chain's CDR3 is CASSFDRGLYEQYF. As DNA, the CDR3 is TGTGCCAGCAGCTTCGACAGGGGGCTGTACGAGCAGTACTTC.

The chain is built from TRBV6-1 and TRBJ1-3, with TRBD1 matching over 8 bases. Losses at the gene ends were 9 bases for V and 3 bases for J; bases not matched to a gene: 4. This CDR3 is 13 amino acids long. Germline V lookup: CDR1 MNHNS, CDR2 SASEGT. The DNA for the CDR3 is TGTGCCAGTAGGACAGGGCTTGGAAACACCATATATTTT. Protein sequence: CASRTGLGNTIYF.

The chain uses TRBV27 and TRBJ2-1, with 13 bases identical to TRBD2. The CDR3 covers 15 residues. The ends lost 3 bases at V and 10 bases at J; junction bases unmatched: 6. CDR1 is MNHEY, CDR2 SMNVEV, per germline (reference sequence). The CDR3 nucleotides read TGTGCCAGCAGTTTGGGACTAGCGGGACTGGGCGAGCAGTTCTTC. Its translation is CASSLGLAGLGEQFF.

V gene TRBV27 combines with J gene TRBJ2-7, with 9 bases identical to TRBD1. Germline V gene data show CDR1 as MNHEY and CDR2 as SMNVEV (reference sequence). This CDR3 has 18 amino acids. Germline trimming cut 2 bases from V and 2 bases from J; bases unmatched to any gene: 13. CDR3 region: CASSLSGPGTGTTYEQYF. The DNA for the CDR3 is TGTGCCAGCAGTTTAAGTGGCCCGGGGACAGGGACGACCTACGAGCAGTACTTC.

This sequence joins TRBV4-1 and TRBJ2-7; weak D call: TRBD1 (6 bases). The CDR3 has 15 amino acids. Trimming pared 0 bases from V and 0 bases from J, leaving 9 bases between. CDR1 is MGHRA, CDR2 YSYEKL, per germline. Here the CDR3 DNA reads TGCGCCAGCAGCCAAGATACAGGGTCCTCCTACGAGCAGTACTTC. Protein product: CASSQDTGSSYEQYF.

The chain uses TRBV5-5 and TRBJ2-1; 8 positions agree with TRBD2. This CDR3 is built from 15 residues. Germline CDR1 SGHKS, CDR2 YYEKEE (reference sequence). After removal of 4 bases from V and 4 bases from J, the junction contained 7 bases not matched to a gene. This CDR3 is CASSQREQRYNEQFF. The CDR3 DNA is TGTGCCAGCAGCCAGCGGGAGCAAAGGTACAATGAGCAGTTCTTC.

J is TRBJ2-1 and V is TRBV7-6; D perhaps matches TRBD2 (6 bases). The germline CDR1 and CDR2 sequences are SGHVS and FNYEAQ. This CDR3 region has 14 residues. Trimming took 2 bases from V and 5 from J, leaving 10 bases between them. The DNA for the CDR3 is TGTGCCAGCAGCTTATACGCGGGGAACAATGAGCAGTTCTTC. As protein: CASSLYAGNNEQFF. The full variable domain, its missing parts supplied by reference TRBV7-6 and TRBJ2-1, is GAGVSQSPRYKVTKRGQDVALRCDPISGHVSLYWYRQALGQGPEFLTYFNYEAQQDKSGLPNDRFSAERPEGSISTLTIQRTEQRDSAMYRCASSLYAGNNEQFFGPGTRLTVL.

The rearrangement links TRBV28 to TRBJ2-1, with a weak D call TRBD2 (5 bases). CDR3 length: 15 amino acids. Germline V gives CDR1 MDHEN, CDR2 SYDVKM. V shed 10 bases and J shed 2 bases, with 18 bases lying between them. The CDR3 sequence: CATSLSRTAYNEQFF. The DNA for the CDR3 is TGTGCCACTTCCCTTTCACGGACTGCCTACAATGAGCAGTTCTTC.

The CDR3 DNA reads as TGTGCCAGCAGCTGGTGGACTAGCGGGAGTGAGACCCAGTACTTC. This translates into CASSWWTSGSETQYF. V is TRBV5-8 and J is TRBJ2-5, with 13 bases identical to TRBD2. Looked up from germline, CDR1 is SGHTS and CDR2 is YDEGEE. Trimming removed 3 bases from V and 5 bases from J; junction bases left unmatched: 4. The CDR3 extends over 15 amino acids. The whole variable domain, filled in from reference TRBV5-8 and TRBJ2-5, reads EAGVTQSPTHLIKTRGQQATLRCSPISGHTSVYWYQQALGLGLQFLLWYDEGEERNRGNFPPRFSGRQFPNYSSELNVNALELEDSALYLCASSWWTSGSETQYFGPGTRLLVL.